These T cell receptor beta chains were read from a single sample in a study of graft-versus-host responses after intestinal transplantation. No cognate antigen is known for these TCRs. Assay: immunoSEQ multiplex PCR; the TCRdb copy retains only in-frame clones and omits some. The sample yields some 90,000 clones, around 92% seen once. The sample consisted of unstimulated CD8+ T cells sorted from spleen or lymph node cells, taken before transplant. These TCRs come from a human donor who was the organ donor for an intestinal transplant. Each CDR3 is given with its conserved first and last residue. The D gene is left open where the match is weak. Size is omitted from some rows. Given values are once, few, many or a class for expanded clones.

v_call,clone_size,j_call,d_call,cdr3_nt,cdr3_aa
TRBV9,.,TRBJ2-7,TRBD2,TGTGCCAGCAGCGTAGGAAGACTAGCGGGGGACTACGAGCAGTACTTC,CASSVGRLAGDYEQYF
TRBV5-1,.,TRBJ2-3,TRBD1,TGCGCCAGCAGCTTGCCTGTACAGGGGGACACAGATACGCAGTATTTT,CASSLPVQGDTDTQYF
TRBV4-3,.,TRBJ2-7,.,TGCGCCAGCAGCCAAGATCTTCTCAGCGAGCAGTACTTC,CASSQDLLSEQYF
TRBV11-3,.,TRBJ2-5,TRBD1,TGTGCCAGCAGCTTAGATACCCCTAAGGGGGCAGGAGAGACCCAGTACTTC,CASSLDTPKGAGETQYF
TRBV13,.,TRBJ2-6,.,TGTGCCAGCAGCTTTGCGAGTGCTGGGGCCAACGTCCTGACTTTC,CASSFASAGANVLTF
TRBV15,.,TRBJ2-3,TRBD2,TGTGCCACCAGCAGAGCCGGGGACTATACAGATACGCAGTATTTT,CATSRAGDYTDTQYF
TRBV6-1,.,TRBJ1-2,.,TGTGCCAGCAGTGAAGCGGGCAGGGGAAATGGCTACACCTTC,CASSEAGRGNGYTF
TRBV19,.,TRBJ1-1,TRBD1,TGTGCCAGTAGTCAGGGACAGCTAAACACTGAAGCTTTCTTT,CASSQGQLNTEAFF
TRBV29-1,once,TRBJ1-5,.,TGCAGCGTTGTTTCCCCTGATCAGCCCCAGCATTTT,CSVVSPDQPQHF
TRBV5-1,.,TRBJ1-2,.,TGCGCCAGCAGCTTGGCAGGGTCCTATGGCTACACCTTC,CASSLAGSYGYTF
TRBV9,.,TRBJ2-5,TRBD1,TGTGCCAGCAGCGATCAGGGGGTGACTGGGGAGACCCAGTACTTC,CASSDQGVTGETQYF
TRBV9,once,TRBJ2-5,.,TGTGCCAGCAGCGGAGGACCCACGCTAGGGGGGGCTTCGGAGACCCAGTACTTC,CASSGGPTLGGASETQYF
TRBV4-2,.,TRBJ1-3,.,TGTGCCAGCAGCCAAGCGGTTGAGAGGGAACTCTCTGGAAACACCATATATTTT,CASSQAVERELSGNTIYF
TRBV27,.,TRBJ1-1,.,TGTGCCAGCAGTTCCTCGCAGGGGCTCTACACTGAAGCTTTCTTT,CASSSSQGLYTEAFF
TRBV11-2,once,TRBJ2-3,.,TGTGCCAGCAGCTTAGGGGGGCCTGGGACAGATACGCAGTATTTT,CASSLGGPGTDTQYF
TRBV27,.,TRBJ2-3,TRBD2,TGTGCCAGCAGTGAACTAGCGGGGGGGTGGACAGATACGCAGTATTTT,CASSELAGGWTDTQYF
TRBV7-3,.,TRBJ2-1,.,TGTGCCAGCAGCTTAGGTCCAAGCGCTCGGAATGAGCAGTTCTTC,CASSLGPSARNEQFF
TRBV6-1,.,TRBJ2-7,TRBD2,TGTGCCAGCAGTGGGGGACTAGCGGGGTACGAGCAGTACTTC,CASSGGLAGYEQYF
TRBV27,.,TRBJ2-7,.,TGTGCCAGCAGTTATCAGGGAAGCTCCTACGAGCAGTACTTC,CASSYQGSSYEQYF
TRBV15,.,TRBJ1-5,TRBD1,TGTGCCACCAGCAGAGACAGGGGGTCTAATCAGCCCCAGCATTTT,CATSRDRGSNQPQHF
TRBV4-2,.,TRBJ2-2,.,TGTGCCAGCAGCCAAGAGGCGCACAGCAACACCGGGGAGCTGTTTTTT,CASSQEAHSNTGELFF
TRBV10-3,.,TRBJ2-7,TRBD1,TGTGCCACGACCTCTTCCGGGACAGGGGTGTACGAGCAGTACTTC,CATTSSGTGVYEQYF
TRBV9,.,TRBJ1-1,.,TGTGCCAGCAGCGTCGGGTCTAACACTGAAGCTTTCTTT,CASSVGSNTEAFF
TRBV9,.,TRBJ2-1,.,TGTGCCAGCAGCGCCATCGGGACTCGTGAGCAGTTCTTC,CASSAIGTREQFF
TRBV7-9,.,TRBJ2-1,TRBD1,TGTGCCAGCAAGGGGGACAGTTCCTACAATGAGCAGTTCTTC,CASKGDSSYNEQFF
TRBV29-1,.,TRBJ2-7,.,TGCAGCGTTGGAGGGGGGGCCTTATACGAGCAGTACTTC,CSVGGGALYEQYF
TRBV2,.,TRBJ1-1,TRBD1,TGTGCCAGCTCTGCGACAGGGAACCCTGAAGCTTTCTTT,CASSATGNPEAFF
TRBV4-1,.,TRBJ2-1,.,TGCGCCAGCAGCCAAGATCGCGTCCCTCACTCCTACAATGAGCAGTTCTTC,CASSQDRVPHSYNEQFF
TRBV7-9,.,TRBJ1-6,.,TGTGCCAGCAGCCGAGCGGGCGGCGGGTACTCACCCCTCCACTTT,CASSRAGGGYSPLHF
TRBV6-1,.,TRBJ1-5,TRBD1,TGTGCCAGCAGACCGACAGGGGATAGCAATCAGCCCCAGCATTTT,CASRPTGDSNQPQHF
TRBV19,few,TRBJ2-1,.,TGTGCCAGTAGTTTCGGGGGGCCCTACAATGAGCAGTTCTTC,CASSFGGPYNEQFF
TRBV29-1,.,TRBJ2-1,TRBD1,TGCAGCGTTGAAACGGGACAGCAGTCCTACAATGAGCAGTTCTTC,CSVETGQQSYNEQFF
TRBV9,.,TRBJ2-1,.,TGTGCCAGCAGCGTAGGGGGCGGTGGCTCCTACAATGAGCAGTTCTTC,CASSVGGGGSYNEQFF
TRBV27,.,TRBJ1-1,TRBD1,TGTGCCAGCTCTAAAGTCAGGGGGCTCACTGAAGCTCTCTTT,CASSKVRGLTEALF
TRBV4-3,once,TRBJ2-3,.,TGCGCCAGCAGCCAATCTTTTTGGAGCAACACAGATACGCAGTATTTT,CASSQSFWSNTDTQYF
TRBV4-3,.,TRBJ2-1,TRBD1,TGCGCCAGCAGCCATGGACAGGGGGCAATAAATGAGCAGTTCTTC,CASSHGQGAINEQFF
TRBV19,.,TRBJ1-1,.,TGTGCCAGTAGTATAGGGGGACAGAACACTGAAGCTTTCTTT,CASSIGGQNTEAFF
TRBV4-2,.,TRBJ2-1,.,TGTGCCAGCAGCCCGGGGACTGACAATGAGCAGTTCTTC,CASSPGTDNEQFF
TRBV7-6,.,TRBJ2-7,TRBD2,TGTGCCAGCAGCTTAGCGCGGGGGGGCGAGCAGTACTTC,CASSLARGGEQYF
TRBV5-1,.,TRBJ2-7,TRBD2,TGCGCCAGCAGCACGGGACTAGCGGGTTCCTACGAGCAGTACTTC,CASSTGLAGSYEQYF
TRBV27,.,TRBJ2-1,.,TGTGCCAGCAGTTTGGCGGGCGGTACCTACAATGAGCAGTTCTTC,CASSLAGGTYNEQFF
TRBV5-1,.,TRBJ1-2,.,TGCGCCAGCAGCTTGGCGGGGAAGACGGATGGCTACACCTTC,CASSLAGKTDGYTF
TRBV4-3,.,TRBJ2-2,TRBD1,TGCGCCAGCAGCCAACGGACAGGGTGGCCCGGGGAGCTGTTTTTT,CASSQRTGWPGELFF
TRBV27,.,TRBJ2-6,TRBD1,TGTGCCAGCAGCCTCATGGTGGAACCGGGACAGGGTTTTAGTGGGGCCAACGTCCTGACTTTC,CASSLMVEPGQGFSGANVLTF
TRBV27,.,TRBJ2-1,.,TGTGCCAGCAGTCCTGACGGGAGCTCCTACAATGAGCAGTTCTTC,CASSPDGSSYNEQFF
TRBV6-5,.,TRBJ2-1,TRBD2,TGTGCCAGCAGTTACTCGAGAGCGGGGGGCAATGAGCAGTTCTTC,CASSYSRAGGNEQFF
TRBV7-2,.,TRBJ1-1,TRBD1,TGTGCCAGCAGCGGGGGACAGGGCCCTGAAGCTTTCTTT,CASSGGQGPEAFF
TRBV12-5,.,TRBJ2-1,.,TGTGCTAGTGGTTTGGCAGGGTCGAGTGAGCAGTTCTTC,CASGLAGSSEQFF
TRBV19,.,TRBJ2-7,.,TGTGCCAGTAGTATTTCCAGGGAAGAGCAGTACTTC,CASSISREEQYF
TRBV4-3,.,TRBJ2-4,.,TGCGCCAGCAGCCAAGCCGGAGCCAAAAACATTCAGTACTTC,CASSQAGAKNIQYF
TRBV28,.,TRBJ2-7,TRBD1,TGTGCCAGCAGCGGACAGGGGGCCTACGAGCAGTACTTC,CASSGQGAYEQYF
TRBV7-9,.,TRBJ2-7,TRBD1,TGTGCCAGCAGTACAGGGGGCGGGCAGCAGTACTTC,CASSTGGGQQYF
TRBV4-3,.,TRBJ2-5,TRBD2,TGCGCCAGCAGCCAAGATCAAGGGGAGGGAGAGACCCAGTACTTC,CASSQDQGEGETQYF
TRBV19,.,TRBJ1-2,.,TGTGCCAGTAGTATTACCGGACAGCTGTTCTATGGCTACACCTTC,CASSITGQLFYGYTF
TRBV4-1,few,TRBJ1-4,.,TGCGCCAGCAGCCAAGACTTGAGCGGTGAAAAACTGTTTTTT,CASSQDLSGEKLFF